This TCR beta chain was recovered during a study of radiotherapy plus CTLA-4 blockade in lung cancer. Profiling relied on immunoSEQ multiplex PCR, and the TCRdb table lists in-frame clones only, not all of them. This repertoire shows around 44,000 clones, 65% to 90% found once; its top ten account for less than 20%. Per the germline V gene, CDR1 is LNHDA and CDR2 is SQIVND (reference sequence). The CDR3 is made up of 15 amino acids. Trimming shortened V by 6 bases and J by 4 bases, and 18 bases separated the two germline ends. The sequence was collected from a human donor with non-small cell lung cancer that progressed on radiotherapy plus ipilimumab. Some clones in this sample may be carry-over from other donors' samples. The sequenced sample was peripheral blood, obtained from a patient treated with radiotherapy plus ipilimumab. The chain couples TRBV19 to TRBJ1-2; possible D gene TRBD1, 5 bases. The CDR3 coding sequence is TGTGCCAGTAGCCCTAGTGGGGGGGTGCTCTATGGCTACACCTTC. Translation: CASSPSGGVLYGYTF.